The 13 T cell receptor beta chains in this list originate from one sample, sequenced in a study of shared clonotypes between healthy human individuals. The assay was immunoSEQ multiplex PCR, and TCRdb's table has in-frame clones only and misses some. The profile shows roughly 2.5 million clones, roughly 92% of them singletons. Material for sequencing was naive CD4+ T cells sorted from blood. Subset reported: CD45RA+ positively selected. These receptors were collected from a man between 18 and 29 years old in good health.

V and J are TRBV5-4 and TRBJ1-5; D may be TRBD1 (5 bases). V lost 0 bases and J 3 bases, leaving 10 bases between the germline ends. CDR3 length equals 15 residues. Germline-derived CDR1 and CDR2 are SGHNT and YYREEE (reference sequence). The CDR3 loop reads CASSLDGRANQPQHF. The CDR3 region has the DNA TGTGCCAGCAGCTTGGACGGCAGGGCCAATCAGCCCCAGCATTTT.

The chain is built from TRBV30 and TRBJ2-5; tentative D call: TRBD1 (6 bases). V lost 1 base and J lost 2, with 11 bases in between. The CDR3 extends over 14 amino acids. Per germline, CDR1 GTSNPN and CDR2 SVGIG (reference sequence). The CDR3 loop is CAWSGNREQETQYF. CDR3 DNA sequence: TGTGCCTGGAGTGGGAACAGGGAACAAGAGACCCAGTACTTC. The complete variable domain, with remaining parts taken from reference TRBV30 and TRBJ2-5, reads SQTIHQWPATLVQPVGSPLSLECTVEGTSNPNLYWYRQAAGRGLQLLFYSVGIGQISSEVPQNLSASRPQDRQFILSSKKLLLSDSGFYLCAWSGNREQETQYFGPGTRLLVL.

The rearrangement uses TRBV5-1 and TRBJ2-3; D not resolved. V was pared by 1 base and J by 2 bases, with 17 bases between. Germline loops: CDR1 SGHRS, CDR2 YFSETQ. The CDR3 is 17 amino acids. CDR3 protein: CASSLSSTVLFTDTQYF. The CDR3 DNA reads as TGCGCCAGCAGCTTGTCCTCGACGGTTCTCTTCACAGATACGCAGTATTTT.

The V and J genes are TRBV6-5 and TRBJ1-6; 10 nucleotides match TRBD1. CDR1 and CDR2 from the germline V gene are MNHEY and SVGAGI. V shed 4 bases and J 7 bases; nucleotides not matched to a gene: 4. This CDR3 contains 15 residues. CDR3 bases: TGTGCCAGCAGTTCCTTGACAGGGGGCAATTCACCCCTCCACTTT. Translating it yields CASSSLTGGNSPLHF.

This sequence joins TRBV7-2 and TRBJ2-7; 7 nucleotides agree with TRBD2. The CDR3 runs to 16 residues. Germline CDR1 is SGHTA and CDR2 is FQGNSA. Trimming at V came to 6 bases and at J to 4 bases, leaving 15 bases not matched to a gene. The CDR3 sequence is CASRGGTEGHLYEQYF. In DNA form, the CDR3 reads TGTGCCAGCAGGGGGGGGACGGAAGGGCACCTTTACGAGCAGTACTTC.

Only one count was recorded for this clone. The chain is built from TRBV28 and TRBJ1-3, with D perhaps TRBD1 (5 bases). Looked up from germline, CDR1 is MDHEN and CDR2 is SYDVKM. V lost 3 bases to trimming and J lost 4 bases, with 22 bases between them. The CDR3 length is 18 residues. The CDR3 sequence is CASSFSAGFGSGGNTIYF. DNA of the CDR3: TGTGCCAGCAGTTTCTCGGCAGGGTTTGGTTCGGGAGGAAACACCATATATTTT.

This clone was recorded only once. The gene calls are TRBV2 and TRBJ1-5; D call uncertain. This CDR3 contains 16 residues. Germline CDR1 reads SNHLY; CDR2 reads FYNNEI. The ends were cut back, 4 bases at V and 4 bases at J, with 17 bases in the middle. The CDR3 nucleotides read TGTGCCAGCAGTGCGGCAGCTGCTGGGTTTAATCAGCCCCAGCATTTT. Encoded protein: CASSAAAAGFNQPQHF.

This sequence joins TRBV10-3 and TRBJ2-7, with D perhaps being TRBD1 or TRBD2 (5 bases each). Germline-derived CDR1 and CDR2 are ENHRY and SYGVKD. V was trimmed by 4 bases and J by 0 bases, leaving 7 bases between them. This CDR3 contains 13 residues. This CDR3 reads CAISAGTSYEQYF. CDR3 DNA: TGTGCCATCAGTGCCGGGACCTCCTACGAGCAGTACTTC.

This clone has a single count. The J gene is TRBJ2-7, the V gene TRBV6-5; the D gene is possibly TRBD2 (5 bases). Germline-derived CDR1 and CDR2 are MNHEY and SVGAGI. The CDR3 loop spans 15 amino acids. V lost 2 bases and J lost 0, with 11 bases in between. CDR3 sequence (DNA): TGTGCCAGCAGTTACATGAAGCGGCACTCCTACGAGCAGTACTTC. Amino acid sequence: CASSYMKRHSYEQYF.

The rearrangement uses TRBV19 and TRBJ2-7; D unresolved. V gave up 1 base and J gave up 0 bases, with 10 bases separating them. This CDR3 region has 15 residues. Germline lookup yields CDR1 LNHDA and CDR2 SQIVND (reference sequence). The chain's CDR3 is CASSIGGTPSYEQYF. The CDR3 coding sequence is TGTGCCAGTAGTATAGGCGGAACACCCTCCTACGAGCAGTACTTC. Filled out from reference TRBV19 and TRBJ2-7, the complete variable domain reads DGGITQSPKYLFRKEGQNVTLSCEQNLNHDAMYWYRQDPGQGLRLIYYSQIVNDFQKGDIAEGYSVSREKKESFPLTVTSAQKNPTAFYLCASSIGGTPSYEQYFGPGTRLTVT.

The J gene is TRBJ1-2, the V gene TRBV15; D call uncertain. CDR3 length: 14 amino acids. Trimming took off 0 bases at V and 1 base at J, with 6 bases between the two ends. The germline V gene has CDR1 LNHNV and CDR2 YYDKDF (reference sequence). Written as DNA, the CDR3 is TGTGCCACCAGCAGAGAAGGGAATAACTATGGCTACACCTTC. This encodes CATSREGNNYGYTF.

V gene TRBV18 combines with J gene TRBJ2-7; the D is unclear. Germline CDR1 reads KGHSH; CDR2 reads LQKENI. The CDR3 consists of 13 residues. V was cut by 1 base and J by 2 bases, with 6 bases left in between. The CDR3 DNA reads TGTGCCAGCTCACCACAGGATACCTACGAGCAGTACTTC. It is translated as CASSPQDTYEQYF.

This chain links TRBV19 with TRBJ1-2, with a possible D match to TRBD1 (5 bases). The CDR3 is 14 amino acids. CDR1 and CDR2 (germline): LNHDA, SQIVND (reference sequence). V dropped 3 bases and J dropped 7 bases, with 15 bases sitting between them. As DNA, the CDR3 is TGTGCCAGTAGTATTGGGACTGATATCGGTGGCTACACCTTC. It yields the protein CASSIGTDIGGYTF.